A selection of T cell receptor beta chains follows, all from one sample in a study of blood T cell repertoires in COVID-19. The data were produced by immunoSEQ multiplex PCR, yet TCRdb's version contains in-frame clones alone and is incomplete. This table has around 210,000 clones, 70% to 90% appearing once. Sequenced sample: peripheral blood. Receptor source: a man in his forties or fifties with COVID-19, enrolled during active disease. CDR3s include the opening cysteine and the closing phenylalanine or tryptophan. The D gene is left open where the match is weak. Size values are once, few and many counts, or a class for expanded clones, and some rows have none.

clone size	V gene	J gene	D gene	CDR3 DNA	CDR3 protein
.	TRBV5-1	TRBJ2-3	.	TGCGCCAGCAGCTTGTCTCAGACACAAGATACGCAGTATTTT	CASSLSQTQDTQYF
.	TRBV5-4	TRBJ2-5	.	TGTGCCAGCAGCGCCGACAGGCGTGGAGGGACCCAGTACTTC	CASSADRRGGTQYF
.	TRBV19	TRBJ1-1	.	TGTGCCACTCAGACCTGGGGGCTGAAAGCTTTCTTT	CATQTWGLKAFF
.	TRBV19	TRBJ1-4	TRBD1	TGTGCCAGTAGCCAGACAGGGGCGACTGAAAAACTGTTTTTT	CASSQTGATEKLFF
.	TRBV3-1/TRBV3-2	TRBJ1-1	TRBD1	TGTGCCAGCAGCCACGGACAGGGGTTGGCTTTCTTT	CASSHGQGLAFF
.	TRBV28	TRBJ2-2	.	TGTGCCAGCAGTTTAATTGACACGAACACCGGGGAGCTGTTTTTT	CASSLIDTNTGELFF
.	TRBV21-1	TRBJ2-4	.	TGTGCCAGCAGCAAAAGGCTAACCCGAGGCAAAAACATTCAGTACTTC	CASSKRLTRGKNIQYF
few	TRBV4-2	TRBJ1-2	TRBD1	TGTGCCAGCAGCCCGGGACAGGGTTATGGCTACACCTTC	CASSPGQGYGYTF
.	TRBV7-9	TRBJ2-7	.	TGTGCCAGCAGCTCTACCTACGAGCAGTACTTC	CASSSTYEQYF
.	TRBV6-5	TRBJ2-3	TRBD2	TGTGCCAGCAGTTACCTCCGAGCGGGAGGGACAGATACGCAGTATTTT	CASSYLRAGGTDTQYF
.	TRBV9	TRBJ2-1	TRBD2	TGTGCCAGCAGCGTAGTGGCGGGGGGGCCCTACAATGAGCAGTTCTTC	CASSVVAGGPYNEQFF
.	TRBV23-1	TRBJ2-5	.	TGCGCCAGCAGTCAAGACAGGGTAGGATGCGCGGGAAGCGAGACCCAGTACTTC	CASSQDRVGCAGSETQYF
once	TRBV5-4	TRBJ2-5	TRBD2	TGTGCCAGCAGCTTTATGAGGCGGGAGGAGACCCAGTACTTC	CASSFMRREETQYF
once	TRBV18	TRBJ1-1	.	TGTGCCAGCTCAGCACAACAGGGCGCTGAAGCTTTCTTT	CASSAQQGAEAFF
.	TRBV5-1	TRBJ2-1	TRBD2	TGCGCCAGCCGACTTCTTGCTGCGGGAGGGTCCAATGAGCAGTTCTTC	CASRLLAAGGSNEQFF
.	TRBV7-9	TRBJ1-1	.	TGTGCCAGCAGCCTACAGGTGAACACTGAAGCTTTCTTT	CASSLQVNTEAFF
.	TRBV2	TRBJ2-7	.	TGTGCCAGCAGAGTCACGCAGGGCCCCTACGAGCAGTACTTC	CASRVTQGPYEQYF
.	TRBV19	TRBJ1-5	.	TGTGCCAGTAGCCCTAAATGGGGCCCCCAGCATTTT	CASSPKWGPQHF
.	TRBV10-3	TRBJ2-1	TRBD1	TGTGCCGGAGACAGGGGAAGCAATGAGCAGTTCTTC	CAGDRGSNEQFF
.	TRBV21-1	TRBJ1-6	.	TGTGCCAGCAGCAAGGACAGGGCCGGGGGTTCACCCCTCCACTTT	CASSKDRAGGSPLHF
.	TRBV10-3	TRBJ2-3	TRBD2	TGTGCCATCAGTGGGGGACTAGCGGGGAGGGCGGGCACAGATACGCAGTATTTT	CAISGGLAGRAGTDTQYF
.	TRBV7-9	TRBJ1-5	.	TGTGCCAGCAGCTTAGCGGGGGGGCGCGAAAGCAATCAGCCCCAGCATTTT	CASSLAGGRESNQPQHF
many	TRBV28	TRBJ2-3	.	TGTGCCAGCAGTTTATTGCGGGATGGCACAGATACGCAGTATTTT	CASSLLRDGTDTQYF
.	TRBV2	TRBJ2-1	TRBD2	TGTGCCAGCAGTGAAGCCCCCCCCGGGACTAGCACTAGGAATGAGCAGTTCTTC	CASSEAPPGTSTRNEQFF
.	TRBV10-3	TRBJ2-1	TRBD2	TGTGCCATCAGTGGGGGACTAGCGGGGCACAATGAGCAGTTCTTC	CAISGGLAGHNEQFF
.	TRBV10-3	TRBJ1-5	TRBD1	TGTGCCATCTCAGCCGGGACAGGGGACCAGCCCCAGCATTTT	CAISAGTGDQPQHF
.	TRBV15	TRBJ1-1	.	TGTGCCACCAGCGGGGAGACAGGAAGGAACACTGAAGCTTTCTTT	CATSGETGRNTEAFF
.	TRBV7-2	TRBJ1-5	TRBD1	TGTGCCAGCAGCTTCACAGGGGATCAGCCCCAGCATTTT	CASSFTGDQPQHF
.	TRBV6-5	TRBJ1-1	.	TGTGCCAGCAGTTACTCGATCGGAGTGAACACTGAAGCTTTCTTT	CASSYSIGVNTEAFF
once	TRBV18	TRBJ1-1	TRBD1	TGTGCCAGCTCACTAAATTCCGGGACAGGGGTCATGAACACTGAAGCTTTCTTT	CASSLNSGTGVMNTEAFF
.	TRBV6-7	TRBJ2-7	TRBD2	TGTACCCCCGGGGCAGGGCGGCTAGCGGGGGTTCAGAGCTCCTACGAGCAGTACTTC	CTPGAGRLAGVQSSYEQYF
.	TRBV2	TRBJ2-4	.	TGTGCCAGCAGTGACTATGGGACACGGAAGGAGGTGGGCATTCAGTACTTC	CASSDYGTRKEVGIQYF
.	TRBV7-9	TRBJ2-1	TRBD2	TGTGCCAGCAGCGTGGGGGGTTGGGCTAGCGGGATGAACAATGAGCAGTTCTTC	CASSVGGWASGMNNEQFF
.	TRBV6-5	TRBJ1-2	.	TGTGCCACTCAAGCAGGGGAGCGGGGCTACACCTTC	CATQAGERGYTF
.	TRBV6-1	TRBJ1-3	TRBD1	TGTGCCAGCAGTGAAGCATCACCGACAGGGTATGGAAACACCATATATTTT	CASSEASPTGYGNTIYF
.	TRBV3-1/TRBV3-2	TRBJ2-7	TRBD1	TGTGCCAGCAGCCATCTTACAGGGGGCGAGCAGTACTTC	CASSHLTGGEQYF
.	TRBV30	TRBJ1-2	.	TGTGCCTGGTCTACAGAAGCTAACTATGGCTACACCTTC	CAWSTEANYGYTF
.	TRBV6-5	TRBJ2-5	.	TGTGCCAGCAGTCCGGGAATCCGGGAGACCCAGTACTTC	CASSPGIRETQYF
.	TRBV29-1	TRBJ1-2	TRBD1	TGCAGCGTTGATCAACAGGGGGCGTTTGGCTACACCTTC	CSVDQQGAFGYTF
few	TRBV5-4	TRBJ2-5	.	TGTGCCAGCAGCTTGGGGGACTTAGAGACCCAGTACTTC	CASSLGDLETQYF
.	TRBV3-1/TRBV3-2	TRBJ1-5	.	TGTGCCAGCAGCCAAGGCGGTTCGCCCCAGCATTTT	CASSQGGSPQHF
.	TRBV5-1	TRBJ1-4	.	TGCGCCAGCAGCTTGGCAGTATCTGATCCGAATGAAAAACTGTTTTTT	CASSLAVSDPNEKLFF
.	TRBV3-1/TRBV3-2	TRBJ1-2	.	TGTGCCAGCAGCTCCTCAGGGGTTCTTGGCTACACCTTC	CASSSSGVLGYTF
.	TRBV11-3	TRBJ2-4	.	TGTGCCAGCAGCCAAGGGACATCCGTGGTTCAGTACTTC	CASSQGTSVVQYF
.	TRBV28	TRBJ1-5	.	TGTGCCATCGGATCACAGATCTATAGCAATCAGCCCCAGCATTTT	CAIGSQIYSNQPQHF
.	TRBV27	TRBJ2-7	TRBD2	TGTGCCAGCATCGGTGCGGGGGGATTAGACGAGCAGTACTTC	CASIGAGGLDEQYF
.	TRBV29-1	TRBJ2-3	.	TGCAGCTGCGGACTCCTTTTCCCCACAGATACGCAGTATTTT	CSCGLLFPTDTQYF
.	TRBV6-2/TRBV6-3	TRBJ2-3	TRBD2	TGTGCCAGCAGGCCTAGCGGGAGGGGCGCAGATACGCAGTATTTT	CASRPSGRGADTQYF
once	TRBV18	TRBJ1-2	TRBD1	TGTGCCAGCTCGCAAATACCCGGGACAGGGTCTCCTGGCTACACCTTC	CASSQIPGTGSPGYTF
once	TRBV7-3	TRBJ2-1	TRBD1	TGTGCCAGCAGTCTACAGGGGGATTCCTACAATGAGCAGTTCTTC	CASSLQGDSYNEQFF